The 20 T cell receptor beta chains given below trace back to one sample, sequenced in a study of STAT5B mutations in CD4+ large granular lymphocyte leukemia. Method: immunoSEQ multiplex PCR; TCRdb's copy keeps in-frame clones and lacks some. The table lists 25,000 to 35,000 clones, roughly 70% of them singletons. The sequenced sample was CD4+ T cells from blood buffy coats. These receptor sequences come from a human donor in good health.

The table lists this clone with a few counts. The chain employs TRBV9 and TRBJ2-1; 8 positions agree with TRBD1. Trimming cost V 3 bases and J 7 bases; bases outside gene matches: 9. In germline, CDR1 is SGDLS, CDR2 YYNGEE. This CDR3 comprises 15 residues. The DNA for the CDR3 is TGTGCCAGCAGCGCGGGACAGGATAGTCGTAATGAGCAGTTCTTC. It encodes CASSAGQDSRNEQFF.

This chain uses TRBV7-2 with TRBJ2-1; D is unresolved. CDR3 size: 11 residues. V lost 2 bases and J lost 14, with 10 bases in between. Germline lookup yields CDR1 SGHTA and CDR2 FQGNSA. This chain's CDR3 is CASSLSTSKFF. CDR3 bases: TGTGCCAGCAGCTTATCGACATCCAAGTTCTTC.

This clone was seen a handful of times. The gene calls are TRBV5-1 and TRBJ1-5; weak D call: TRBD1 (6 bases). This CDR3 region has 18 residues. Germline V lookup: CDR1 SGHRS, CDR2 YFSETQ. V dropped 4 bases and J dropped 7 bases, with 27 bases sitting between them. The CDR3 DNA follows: TGCGCCAGCAGCCCGACCACAGGGATTTTAGGAGAGGACCAGCCCCAGCATTTT. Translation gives CASSPTTGILGEDQPQHF.

The CDR3 sequence: CASSRGYEQFF. The CDR3 nucleotides read TGTGCCAGCAGTCGGGGCTATGAGCAGTTCTTC. The J gene is TRBJ2-1, the V gene TRBV6-1; tentatively, D is TRBD1 or TRBD2 (5 bases each). Germline lookup yields CDR1 MNHNS and CDR2 SASEGT. The CDR3 totals 11 residues. Between the trimmed V and J ends, which lost 5 bases and 8 bases, there was a span of 7 bases.

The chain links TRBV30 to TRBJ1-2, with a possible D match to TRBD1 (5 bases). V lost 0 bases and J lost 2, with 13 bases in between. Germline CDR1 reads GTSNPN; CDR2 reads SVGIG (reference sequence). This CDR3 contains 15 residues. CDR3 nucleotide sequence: TGTGCCTGGAGTGTTAGGGTGACAGCCAACTATGGCTACACCTTC. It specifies CAWSVRVTANYGYTF. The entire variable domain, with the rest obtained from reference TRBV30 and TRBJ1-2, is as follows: SQTIHQWPATLVQPVGSPLSLECTVEGTSNPNLYWYRQAAGRGLQLLFYSVGIGQISSEVPQNLSASRPQDRQFILSSKKLLLSDSGFYLCAWSVRVTANYGYTFGSGTRLTVV.

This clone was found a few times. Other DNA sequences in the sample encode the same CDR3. As DNA, the CDR3 is TGTGCCAGCGAAACATCTTATAATTCACCCCTCCACTTT. Translating gives CASETSYNSPLHF. The V gene is TRBV2, the J gene TRBJ1-6; D uncertain. The V and J ends lost 8 bases and 4 bases respectively, with 9 bases between them. The germline V gene has CDR1 SNHLY and CDR2 FYNNEI. The CDR3 is made up of 13 amino acids.

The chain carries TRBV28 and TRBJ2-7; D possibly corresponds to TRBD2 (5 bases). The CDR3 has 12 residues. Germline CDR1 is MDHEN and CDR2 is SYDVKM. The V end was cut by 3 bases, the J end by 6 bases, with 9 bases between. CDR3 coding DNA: TGTGCCAGCAGTTTGAGGGTGCGCGAGCAGTACTTC. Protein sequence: CASSLRVREQYF.

For the CDR3, the DNA is TGTGCCAGTAGTATAGTTGGCAACCAAGAGACCCAGTACTTC. It encodes CASSIVGNQETQYF. J is TRBJ2-5 and V is TRBV19, with no clear D. V lost 1 base to trimming and J lost 0 bases, with 6 bases between them. The CDR3 is made up of 14 amino acids. Germline CDR1 is LNHDA and CDR2 is SQIVND (reference sequence). The full variable domain, its missing parts supplied by reference TRBV19 and TRBJ2-5, is DGGITQSPKYLFRKEGQNVTLSCEQNLNHDAMYWYRQDPGQGLRLIYYSQIVNDFQKGDIAEGYSVSREKKESFPLTVTSAQKNPTAFYLCASSIVGNQETQYFGPGTRLLVL.

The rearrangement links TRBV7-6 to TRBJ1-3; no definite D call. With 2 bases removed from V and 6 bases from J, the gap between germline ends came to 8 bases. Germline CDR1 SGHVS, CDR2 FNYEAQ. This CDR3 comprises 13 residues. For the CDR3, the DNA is TGTGCCAGCAGCTTACGTACGGAAAACACCATATATTTT. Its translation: CASSLRTENTIYF. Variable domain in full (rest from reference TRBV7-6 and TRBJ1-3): GAGVSQSPRYKVTKRGQDVALRCDPISGHVSLYWYRQALGQGPEFLTYFNYEAQQDKSGLPNDRFSAERPEGSISTLTIQRTEQRDSAMYRCASSLRTENTIYFGEGSWLTVV.

In nucleotides, the CDR3 is TGTGCCAGCTCTTCCCCCCCAGAGACCCAGTACTTC. Its translation is CASSSPPETQYF. The chain has TRBV18 and TRBJ2-5, with D unclear. The ends were cut back, 6 bases at V and 4 bases at J, with 9 bases in the middle. Germline V CDR1 and CDR2: KGHSH, LQKENI. The CDR3 consists of 12 residues.

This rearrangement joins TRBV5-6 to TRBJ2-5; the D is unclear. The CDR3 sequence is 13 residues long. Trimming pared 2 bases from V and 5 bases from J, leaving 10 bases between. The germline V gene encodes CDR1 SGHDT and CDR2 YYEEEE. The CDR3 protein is CASSFVAQETQYF. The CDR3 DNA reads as TGTGCCAGCAGCTTTGTTGCCCAGGAGACCCAGTACTTC.

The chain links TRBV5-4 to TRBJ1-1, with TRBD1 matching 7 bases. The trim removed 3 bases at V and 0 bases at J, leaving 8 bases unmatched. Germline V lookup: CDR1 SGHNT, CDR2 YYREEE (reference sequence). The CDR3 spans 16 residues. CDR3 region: CASSSGTALLNTEAFF. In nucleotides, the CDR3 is TGTGCCAGCAGCTCGGGGACAGCCTTATTGAACACTGAAGCTTTCTTT.

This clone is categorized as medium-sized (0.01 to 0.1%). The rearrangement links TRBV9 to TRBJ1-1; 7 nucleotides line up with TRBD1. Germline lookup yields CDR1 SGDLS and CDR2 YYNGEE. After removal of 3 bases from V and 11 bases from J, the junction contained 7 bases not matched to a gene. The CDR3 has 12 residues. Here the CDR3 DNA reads TGTGCCAGCAGCGCAGGGGGGCGGACGGCTTTCTTT. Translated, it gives CASSAGGRTAFF.

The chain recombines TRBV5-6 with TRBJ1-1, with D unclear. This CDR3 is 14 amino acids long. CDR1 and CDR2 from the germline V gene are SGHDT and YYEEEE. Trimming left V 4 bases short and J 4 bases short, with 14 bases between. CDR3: CASSALNRGTEAFF. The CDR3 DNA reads TGTGCCAGCAGCGCGCTTAATCGAGGCACTGAAGCTTTCTTT.

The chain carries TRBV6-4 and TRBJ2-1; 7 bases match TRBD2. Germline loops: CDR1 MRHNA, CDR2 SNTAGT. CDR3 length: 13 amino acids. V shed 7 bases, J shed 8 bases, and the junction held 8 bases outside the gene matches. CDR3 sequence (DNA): TGTGCCAGCACCCCTGGGGGGGGACATGAGCAGTTCTTC. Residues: CASTPGGGHEQFF.

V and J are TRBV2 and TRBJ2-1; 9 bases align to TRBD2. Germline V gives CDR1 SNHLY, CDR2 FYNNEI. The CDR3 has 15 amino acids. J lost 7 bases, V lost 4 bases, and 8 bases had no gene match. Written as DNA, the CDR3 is TGTGCCAGCAGTGGGCGGGCTAGCGGGGTTAATGAGCAGTTCTTC. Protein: CASSGRASGVNEQFF.

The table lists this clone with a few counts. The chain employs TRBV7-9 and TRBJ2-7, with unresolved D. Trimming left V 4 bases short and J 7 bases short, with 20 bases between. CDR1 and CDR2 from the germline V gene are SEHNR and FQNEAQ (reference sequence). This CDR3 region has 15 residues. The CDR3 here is CASSSSPVSHTEQYF. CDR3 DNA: TGTGCCAGCAGCTCATCCCCGGTGTCCCACACGGAGCAGTACTTC.

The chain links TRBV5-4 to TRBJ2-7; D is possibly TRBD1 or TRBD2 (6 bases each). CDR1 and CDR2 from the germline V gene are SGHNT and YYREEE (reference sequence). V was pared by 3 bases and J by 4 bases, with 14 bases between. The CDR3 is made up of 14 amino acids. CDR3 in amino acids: CASSSIQGGYEQYF. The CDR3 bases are TGTGCCAGCAGCTCCATACAGGGAGGATACGAGCAGTACTTC.

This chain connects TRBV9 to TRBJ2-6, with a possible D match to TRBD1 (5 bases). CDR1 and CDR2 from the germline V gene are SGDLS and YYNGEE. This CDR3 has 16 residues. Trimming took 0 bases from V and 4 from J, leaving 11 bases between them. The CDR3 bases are TGTGCCAGCAGCGTAGGTGGGGCTGTGGGGGCCAACGTCCTGACTTTC. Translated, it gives CASSVGGAVGANVLTF.

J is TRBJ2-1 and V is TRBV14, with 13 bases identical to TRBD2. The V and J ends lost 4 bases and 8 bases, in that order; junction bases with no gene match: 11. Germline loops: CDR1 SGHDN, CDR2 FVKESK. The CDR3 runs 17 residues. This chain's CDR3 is CASSRVITSGGAHEQFF. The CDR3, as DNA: TGTGCCAGCAGCCGCGTAATTACTAGCGGGGGGGCACATGAGCAGTTCTTC.